This record covers a single TCR beta chain. This entry belongs to a study of blood T cell repertoires in COVID-19. Whole-study context: Sites across the United States, Italy and Spain contributed samples from acute and convalescent COVID-19.

Original processing notes: From reference gene primer amplification, estimates of nucleated cell counts were derived. Profiling relied on immunoSEQ multiplex PCR, and the TCRdb table lists in-frame clones only, not all of them. V, J and clone size reflect that table, while D and trimming were determined from the DNA. This table has about 260,000 clones, 88% appearing once. This CDR3 comprises 14 residues. The V segment lost 8 bases and the J segment 8 bases; nucleotides outside the gene matches: 7. CDR1 MNHEY and CDR2 SVGAGI come from the germline V gene. This TCR came from a human donor in a cohort sampled during active COVID-19. Input material: peripheral blood. The gene calls are TRBV6-5 and TRBJ2-2; 11 bases agree with TRBD1. The CDR3 region has the DNA TGTGCCAGCGTCGGACAGGGGGCGGCGGGGGAGCTGTTTTTT. It yields the protein CASVGQGAAGELFF.